Presented here are 11 T cell receptor beta chains from one specimen sequenced in a study of blood T cell repertoires in COVID-19. Measured with immunoSEQ multiplex PCR; TCRdb has only the in-frame clones, and not every one. This sample carries 140,000 to 150,000 clones, around 87% of them seen once, and the ten largest clones take roughly 12%. The sample comprised peripheral blood. These receptors were taken from a young man with COVID-19, enrolled during active disease.

This clone appeared once. This chain joins TRBV28 and TRBJ2-7; perhaps TRBD2 as D (5 bases). Germline V gene sequence: CDR1 MDHEN, CDR2 SYDVKM. The CDR3 contains 14 residues. Trimming stripped 10 bases from V and 0 bases from J, with 16 bases between. CDR3 amino acids: CAIASREHSYEQYF. CDR3 nucleotides: TGTGCCATAGCCTCCCGGGAACACTCCTACGAGCAGTACTTC.

The gene calls are TRBV3-1 (or the pseudogene TRBV3-2) and TRBJ1-2; D remains ambiguous. The CDR3 is 15 residues long. Trimming cost V 0 bases and J 0 bases, with 8 bases left between them. Germline CDR1 LGHDT, CDR2 YNNKEL (reference sequence). The CDR3 nucleotides are TGTGCCAGCAGCCAAGATAGAGATCCTAACTATGGCTACACCTTC. This encodes CASSQDRDPNYGYTF.

The chain uses TRBV3-1 (or the pseudogene TRBV3-2) and TRBJ2-7; tentatively, D is TRBD2 (5 bases). CDR1 and CDR2 (germline): LGHDT, YNNKEL (reference sequence). Trimming took off 1 base at V and 5 bases at J, with 15 bases between the two ends. The CDR3 totals 15 residues. CDR3 nucleotides: TGTGCCAGCAGCCAAGGGAGCACTAGTTGGGACGAGCAGTACTTC. Residues: CASSQGSTSWDEQYF.

This clone was seen only once. J is TRBJ1-1 and V is TRBV9; 8 bases fit TRBD1. V lost 3 bases, J lost 8 bases, and 0 bases stayed unmatched. This CDR3 is 11 amino acids long. Germline CDR1 is SGDLS and CDR2 is YYNGEE. The chain's CDR3 is CASSGTGEAFF. As DNA, the CDR3 is TGTGCCAGCAGCGGGACAGGGGAAGCTTTCTTT. The full variable domain, rest sourced from reference TRBV9 and TRBJ1-1, is DSGVTQTPKHLITATGQRVTLRCSPRSGDLSVYWYQQSLDQGLQFLIQYYNGEERAKGNILERFSAQQFPDLHSELNLSSLELGDSALYFCASSGTGEAFFGQGTRLTVV.

With regard to this clone: Mismatch with germline at one junction end may stem from a read error. This chain uses TRBV11-2 with TRBJ1-4, with D hard to call. The CDR3 is 13 amino acids. Germline loops: CDR1 SGHAT, CDR2 FQNNGV. The CDR3 DNA is TGTGCCAGCAGCGAAGTCCGGGATGAAAAACTGCTTTTT. It is translated as CASSEVRDEKLLF. The full variable domain, its missing parts supplied by reference TRBV11-2 and TRBJ1-4, is EAGVAQSPRYKIIEKRQSVAFWCNPISGHATLYWYQQILGQGPKLLIQFQNNGVVDDSQLPKDRFSAERLKGVDSTLKIQPAKLEDSAVYLCASSEVRDEKLLFGSGTQLSVL.

V is TRBV9 and J is TRBJ2-1; 10 positions agree with TRBD2. The CDR3 runs 15 residues. V was clipped by 1 base and J by 3 bases; unmatched bases: 1. Germline-derived CDR1 and CDR2 are SGDLS and YYNGEE. CDR3 in amino acids: CASSVIAGGYNEQFF. The DNA of the CDR3 is TGTGCCAGCAGCGTAATAGCGGGGGGCTACAATGAGCAGTTCTTC. Drawing the rest from reference TRBV9 and TRBJ2-1, the complete variable domain is DSGVTQTPKHLITATGQRVTLRCSPRSGDLSVYWYQQSLDQGLQFLIQYYNGEERAKGNILERFSAQQFPDLHSELNLSSLELGDSALYFCASSVIAGGYNEQFFGPGTRLTVL.

The chain employs TRBV2 and TRBJ2-7, with D hard to call. Germline CDR1 is SNHLY and CDR2 is FYNNEI. This CDR3 comprises 12 residues. With 4 bases removed from V and 3 bases from J, the gap between germline ends came to 7 bases. CDR3 in DNA: TGTGCCAGCAGTGGCGACAACTACGAGCAGTACTTC. This gives the protein CASSGDNYEQYF.

The sample holds many counts of this clone. The gene calls are TRBV7-2 and TRBJ2-7; maybe TRBD1 (5 bases). Trimming took off 2 bases at V and 2 bases at J, with 10 bases between the two ends. The CDR3 consists of 14 residues. Germline CDR1 SGHTA, CDR2 FQGNSA. DNA for the CDR3: TGTGCCAGCAGCTTAATCCCAGGGACCTACGAGCAGTACTTC. Encoded protein: CASSLIPGTYEQYF.

This clone was seen a single time. The chain joins TRBV4-3 to TRBJ2-7; D is possibly TRBD1 (5 bases). CDR1 and CDR2 (germline): LGHNA, YSLEER. The ends were cut back, 0 bases at V and 6 bases at J, with 9 bases in the middle. This CDR3 contains 13 residues. CDR3 DNA: TGCGCCAGCAGCCAAGAGCCAGGGTTCGAGCAGTACTTC. It codes for CASSQEPGFEQYF.

DNA for the CDR3: TGCGCCAGCAGCCAAGAACCGCCACGAGACGGGAGGTCCTACGAGCAGTACTTC. It specifies CASSQEPPRDGRSYEQYF. The chain combines TRBV4-3 with TRBJ2-7, with 7 bases that match TRBD2. Trimming cost V 0 bases and J 1 base; bases outside gene matches: 12. Germline V CDR1 and CDR2: LGHNA, YSLEER. The CDR3 runs to 18 residues.

V usage is TRBV24-1 and J usage is TRBJ2-2, with a possible D match to TRBD2 (6 bases). The germline V and J ends were trimmed by 10 bases and 5 bases, with 13 bases remaining between them. This CDR3 region has 13 residues. CDR1 and CDR2 (germline): KGHDR, SFDVKD. CDR3 coding DNA: TGTGCCACTCTAGCGACTGGGACCGGGGAGCTGTTTTTT. Protein: CATLATGTGELFF.